The rows below give T cell receptor beta chains drawn from one sample of a study of CXCR3-negative and CXCR3-positive naive CD8 T cells. From the 5' RACE reads, TCRdb lists one entry per CDR3 protein and no DNA. This sample's clone table lists about 150,000 distinct CDR3 sequences. The sequencing sample was made of naive CXCR3+ CD8+ T cells from blood. The receptors here all came from a human donor in good health. Some clones in this sample may be carry-over from other donors' samples. Both conserved end residues are part of each CDR3.

V: TRBV20-1
J: TRBJ2-4
CDR3: CSARDRVKVLAENIQYF

V: TRBV7-9
J: TRBJ2-5
CDR3: CASSSSQGIHSDQETQYF

V: TRBV5-5
J: TRBJ2-1
CDR3: CASSVTGTDYNEQFF

V: TRBV2
J: TRBJ1-1
CDR3: CASRGIEAAAFF

V: TRBV12-3/TRBV12-4
J: TRBJ2-1
CDR3: CASSLDIEQFF

V: TRBV29-1
J: TRBJ2-1
CDR3: CSASGQNNEQFF

V: TRBV18
J: TRBJ1-6
CDR3: CASSPRPRSTYNSPLHF

V: TRBV13
J: TRBJ2-1
CDR3: CASSPDWAGGEYNEQFF

V: TRBV12-3/TRBV12-4
J: TRBJ2-1
CDR3: CASSLSFGGTSYNEQFF

V: TRBV19
J: TRBJ2-7
CDR3: CASSPGLGSYEQYF

V: TRBV4-3
J: TRBJ2-3
CDR3: CASSHYLGDYTDTQYF

V: TRBV5-1
J: TRBJ2-7
CDR3: CASSWDGPDEQYF

V: TRBV14
J: TRBJ2-1
CDR3: CASSYGTGGGNEQFF

V: TRBV15
J: TRBJ1-2
CDR3: CATSRELGTGSGYTF

V: TRBV5-6
J: TRBJ2-7
CDR3: CASSLGASTYEQYF

V: TRBV4-2
J: TRBJ2-7
CDR3: CASSQDRYEQYF

V: TRBV6-5
J: TRBJ1-1
CDR3: CASSSGQGGITEAFF

V: TRBV24-1
J: TRBJ2-2
CDR3: CATSDLPSGELFF

V: TRBV4-3
J: TRBJ2-7
CDR3: CASSHGTGDNSYEQYF

V: TRBV7-9
J: TRBJ2-5
CDR3: CASSNRGGQETQYF

V: TRBV28
J: TRBJ2-7
CDR3: CASSRQTSSYEQYF

V: TRBV7-9
J: TRBJ2-7
CDR3: CATRDRGYEQYF

V: TRBV13
J: TRBJ1-3
CDR3: CASSHSSGNTIYF

V: TRBV11-2
J: TRBJ2-7
CDR3: CASSLSGYLPYEQYF

V: TRBV5-6
J: TRBJ1-6
CDR3: CASSSDRGYSPLHF

V: TRBV10-3
J: TRBJ2-1
CDR3: CAISESLTSDEQFF

V: TRBV28
J: TRBJ2-7
CDR3: CASNDGYEQYF

V: TRBV11-2
J: TRBJ2-1
CDR3: CASTSLSDEQFF

V: TRBV27
J: TRBJ2-1
CDR3: CASRTVSLNNEQFF

V: TRBV29-1
J: TRBJ2-2
CDR3: CSGLEADTGELFF

V: TRBV5-5
J: TRBJ2-7
CDR3: CAGRDGLSYEQYF

V: TRBV11-2
J: TRBJ2-7
CDR3: CASRPPGGGRYEQYF

V: TRBV12-3/TRBV12-4
J: TRBJ2-5
CDR3: CASSSGYEETQYF

V: TRBV7-9
J: TRBJ1-3
CDR3: CASSLSEAPGNTIYF

V: TRBV28
J: TRBJ2-3
CDR3: CASSCPPGGPVDTQYF

V: TRBV15
J: TRBJ2-3
CDR3: CATSPHSGGDTQYF

V: TRBV6-6
J: TRBJ1-2
CDR3: CASLGPPNYGYTF

V: TRBV5-1
J: TRBJ2-7
CDR3: CASRPDVSGAYEQYF

V: TRBV27
J: TRBJ2-7
CDR3: CASSFSGSSYEQYF

V: TRBV10-1
J: TRBJ2-7
CDR3: CASSESASGQYF

V: TRBV4-3
J: TRBJ2-2
CDR3: CASSQDNVVTGELFF

V: TRBV9
J: TRBJ2-7
CDR3: CASSASLEGQSYEQYF

V: TRBV20-1
J: TRBJ2-7
CDR3: CSARGGGSYEQYF

V: TRBV4-1
J: TRBJ1-6
CDR3: CASSQWGGNNSPLHF

V: TRBV12-3/TRBV12-4
J: TRBJ2-7
CDR3: CASSPSSIEQYF

V: TRBV13
J: TRBJ2-1
CDR3: CASSLTLGLPESSYNEQFF

V: TRBV3-1
J: TRBJ1-2
CDR3: CASSQERSGVGGYTF

V: TRBV7-7
J: TRBJ2-7
CDR3: CASSSGREYEQYF

V: TRBV6-6
J: TRBJ1-2
CDR3: CASSYSSGGYGYTF

V: TRBV5-1
J: TRBJ1-1
CDR3: CASRWNLNTEAFF

V: TRBV12-3/TRBV12-4
J: TRBJ2-1
CDR3: CASSRDFGSGEQFF

V: TRBV4-1
J: TRBJ2-7
CDR3: CASSRPSGGTYEQYF

V: TRBV7-8
J: TRBJ2-7
CDR3: CASSLVQGWNEQYF